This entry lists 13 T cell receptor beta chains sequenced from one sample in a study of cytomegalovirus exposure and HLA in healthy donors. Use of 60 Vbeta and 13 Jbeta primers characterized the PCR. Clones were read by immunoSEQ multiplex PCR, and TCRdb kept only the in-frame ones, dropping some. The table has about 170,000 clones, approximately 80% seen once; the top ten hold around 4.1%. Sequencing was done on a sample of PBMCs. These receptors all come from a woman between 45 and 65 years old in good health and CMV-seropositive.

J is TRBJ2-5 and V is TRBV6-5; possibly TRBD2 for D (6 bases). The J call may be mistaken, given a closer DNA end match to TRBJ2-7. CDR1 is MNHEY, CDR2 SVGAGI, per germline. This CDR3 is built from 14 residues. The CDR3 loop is CASSYVEGPYEQYF. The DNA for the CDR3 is TGTGCCAGCAGTTACGTGGAGGGGCCCTACGAGCAGTACTTC.

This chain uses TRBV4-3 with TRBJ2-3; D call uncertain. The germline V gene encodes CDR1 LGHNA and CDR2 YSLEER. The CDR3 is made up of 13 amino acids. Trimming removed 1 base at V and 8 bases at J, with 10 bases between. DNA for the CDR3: TGCGCCAGCAGCCAAGCTAGATCTGGTACGCAGTATTTT. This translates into CASSQARSGTQYF.

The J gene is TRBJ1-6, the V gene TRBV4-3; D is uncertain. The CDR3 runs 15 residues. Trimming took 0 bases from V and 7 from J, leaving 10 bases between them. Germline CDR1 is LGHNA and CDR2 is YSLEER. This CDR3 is CASSQDIRHNSPLHF. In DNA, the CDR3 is TGCGCCAGCAGCCAAGATATCAGGCACAATTCACCCCTCCACTTT.

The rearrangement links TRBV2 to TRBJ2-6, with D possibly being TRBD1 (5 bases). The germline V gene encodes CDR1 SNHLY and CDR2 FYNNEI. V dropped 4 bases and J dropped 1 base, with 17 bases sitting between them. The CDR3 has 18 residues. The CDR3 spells CASSAKTVPVSGANVLTF. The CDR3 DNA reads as TGTGCCAGCAGTGCAAAGACAGTTCCCGTTTCTGGGGCCAACGTCCTGACTTTC.

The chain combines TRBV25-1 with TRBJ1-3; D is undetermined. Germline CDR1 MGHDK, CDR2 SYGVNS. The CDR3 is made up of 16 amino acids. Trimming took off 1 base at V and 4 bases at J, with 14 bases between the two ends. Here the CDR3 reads CASSEWQAQGGNTIYF. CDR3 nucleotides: TGTGCCAGCAGTGAATGGCAGGCCCAAGGAGGAAACACCATATATTTT.

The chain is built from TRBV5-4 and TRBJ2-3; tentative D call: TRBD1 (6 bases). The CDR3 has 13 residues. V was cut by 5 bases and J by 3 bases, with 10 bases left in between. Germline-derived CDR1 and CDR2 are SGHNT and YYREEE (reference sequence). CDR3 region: CASRPTGTDTQYF. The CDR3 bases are TGTGCCAGCAGACCAACAGGGACAGATACGCAGTATTTT.

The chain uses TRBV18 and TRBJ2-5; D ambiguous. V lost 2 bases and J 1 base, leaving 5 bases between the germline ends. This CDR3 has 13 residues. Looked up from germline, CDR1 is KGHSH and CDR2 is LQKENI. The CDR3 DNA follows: TGTGCCAGCTCACCATCCCTCCAAGAGACCCAGTACTTC. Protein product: CASSPSLQETQYF. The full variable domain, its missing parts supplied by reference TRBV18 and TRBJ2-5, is NAGVMQNPRHLVRRRGQEARLRCSPMKGHSHVYWYRQLPEEGLKFMVYLQKENIIDESGMPKERFSAEFPKEGPSILRIQQVVRGDSAAYFCASSPSLQETQYFGPGTRLLVL.

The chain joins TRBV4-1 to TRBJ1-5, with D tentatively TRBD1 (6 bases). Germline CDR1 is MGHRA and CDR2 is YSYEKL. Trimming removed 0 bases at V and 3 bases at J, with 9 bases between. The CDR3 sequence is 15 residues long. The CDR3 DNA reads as TGCGCCAGCAGCCAAGAGGGGGCTAACAATCAGCCCCAGCATTTT. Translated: CASSQEGANNQPQHF.

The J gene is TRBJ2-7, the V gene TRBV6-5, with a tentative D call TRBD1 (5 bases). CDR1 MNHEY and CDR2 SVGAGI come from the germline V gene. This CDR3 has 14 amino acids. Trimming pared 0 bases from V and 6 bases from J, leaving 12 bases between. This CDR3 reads CASSYSTGAAEQYF. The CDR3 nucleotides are TGTGCCAGCAGTTACTCAACAGGAGCAGCCGAGCAGTACTTC.

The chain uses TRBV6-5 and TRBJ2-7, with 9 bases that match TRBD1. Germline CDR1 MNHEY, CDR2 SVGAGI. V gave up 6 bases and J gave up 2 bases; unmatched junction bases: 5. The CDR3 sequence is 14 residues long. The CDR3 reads CASRLWTGAYEQYF. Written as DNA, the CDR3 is TGTGCCAGCAGACTTTGGACAGGGGCCTACGAGCAGTACTTC.

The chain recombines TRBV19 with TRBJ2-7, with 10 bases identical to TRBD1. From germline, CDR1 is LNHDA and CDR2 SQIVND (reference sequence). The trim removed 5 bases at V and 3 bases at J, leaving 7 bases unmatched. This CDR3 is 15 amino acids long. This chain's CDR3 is CASSAQGQGIYEQYF. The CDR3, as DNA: TGTGCCAGTAGTGCCCAGGGACAGGGGATCTACGAGCAGTACTTC.

The CDR3 is CASRSGLVYEQYF. The CDR3, as DNA: TGTGCCAGCAGGTCGGGACTAGTGTACGAGCAGTACTTC. V gene TRBV6-6 combines with J gene TRBJ2-7; the match to TRBD2 covers 8 bases. Germline trimming cut 6 bases from V and 4 bases from J; bases unmatched to any gene: 5. Germline CDR1 MNHNY, CDR2 SVGAGI (reference sequence). The CDR3 sequence is 13 residues long.

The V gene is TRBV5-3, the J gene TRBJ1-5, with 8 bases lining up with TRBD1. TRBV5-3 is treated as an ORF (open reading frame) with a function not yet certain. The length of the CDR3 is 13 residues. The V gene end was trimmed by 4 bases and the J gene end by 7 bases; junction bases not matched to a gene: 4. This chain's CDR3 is CARSPDRAQPQHF. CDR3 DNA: TGTGCCAGAAGCCCGGACAGGGCCCAGCCCCAGCATTTT.